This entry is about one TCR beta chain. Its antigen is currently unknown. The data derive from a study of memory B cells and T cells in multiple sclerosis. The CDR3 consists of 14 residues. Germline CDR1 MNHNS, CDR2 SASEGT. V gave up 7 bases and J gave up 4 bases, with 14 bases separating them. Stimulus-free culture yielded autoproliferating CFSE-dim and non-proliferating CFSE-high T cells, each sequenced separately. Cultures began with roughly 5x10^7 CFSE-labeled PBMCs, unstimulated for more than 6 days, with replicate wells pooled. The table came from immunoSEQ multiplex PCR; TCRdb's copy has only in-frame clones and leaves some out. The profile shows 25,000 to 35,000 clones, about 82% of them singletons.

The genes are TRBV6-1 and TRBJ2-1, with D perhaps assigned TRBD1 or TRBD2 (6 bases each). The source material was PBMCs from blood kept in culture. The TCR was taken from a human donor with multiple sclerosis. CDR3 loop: CASTRGTLYNEQFF. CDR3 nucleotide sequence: TGTGCCAGCACGAGGGGGACTTTATACAATGAGCAGTTCTTC.